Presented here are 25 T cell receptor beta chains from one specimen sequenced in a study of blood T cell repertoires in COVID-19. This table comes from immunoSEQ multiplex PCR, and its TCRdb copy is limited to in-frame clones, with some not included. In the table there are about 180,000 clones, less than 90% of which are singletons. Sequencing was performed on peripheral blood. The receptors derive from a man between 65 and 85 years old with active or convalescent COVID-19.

The CDR3 loop reads CASSPGTQYEQYF. The CDR3 nucleotides are TGTGCCAGCAGCCCCGGGACACAGTACGAGCAGTACTTC. The chain couples TRBV5-4 to TRBJ2-7; maybe TRBD1 (6 bases). Germline-derived CDR1 and CDR2 are SGHNT and YYREEE (reference sequence). V lost 4 bases and J 4 bases, leaving 12 bases between the germline ends. The CDR3 covers 13 residues.

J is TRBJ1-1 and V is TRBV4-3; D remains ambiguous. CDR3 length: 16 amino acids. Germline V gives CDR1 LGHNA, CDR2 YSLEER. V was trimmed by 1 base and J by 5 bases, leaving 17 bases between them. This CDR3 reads CASSQGVASLGTEAFF. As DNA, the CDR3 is TGCGCCAGCAGCCAAGGTGTAGCGTCTCTGGGGACTGAAGCTTTCTTT.

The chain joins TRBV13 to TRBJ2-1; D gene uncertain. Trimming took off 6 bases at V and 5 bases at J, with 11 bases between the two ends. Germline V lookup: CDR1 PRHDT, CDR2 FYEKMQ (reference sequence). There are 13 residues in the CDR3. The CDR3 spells CASRPDSNNEQFF. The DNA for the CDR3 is TGTGCCAGCAGACCCGACTCGAACAATGAGCAGTTCTTC.

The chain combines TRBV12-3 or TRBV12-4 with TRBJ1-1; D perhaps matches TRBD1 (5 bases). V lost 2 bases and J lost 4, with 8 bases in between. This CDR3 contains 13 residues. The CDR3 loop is CASSLIRGTEAFF. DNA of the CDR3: TGTGCCAGCAGTTTAATAAGGGGCACTGAAGCTTTCTTT.

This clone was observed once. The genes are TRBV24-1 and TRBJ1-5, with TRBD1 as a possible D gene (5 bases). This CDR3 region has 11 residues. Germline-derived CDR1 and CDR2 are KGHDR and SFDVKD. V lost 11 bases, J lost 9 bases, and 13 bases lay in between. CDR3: CAIQGRGPQHF. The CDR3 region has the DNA TGTGCCATCCAGGGAAGAGGGCCCCAGCATTTT.

CDR3 sequence: CSASETPTTNEKLFF. CDR3 bases: TGCAGTGCTAGTGAGACACCGACGACTAATGAAAAACTGTTTTTT. V is TRBV20-1 and J is TRBJ1-4; D gene ambiguous. Germline lookup yields CDR1 DFQATT and CDR2 SNEGSKA (reference sequence). This CDR3 is built from 15 residues. V gave up 3 bases and J gave up 2 bases, with 13 bases separating them.

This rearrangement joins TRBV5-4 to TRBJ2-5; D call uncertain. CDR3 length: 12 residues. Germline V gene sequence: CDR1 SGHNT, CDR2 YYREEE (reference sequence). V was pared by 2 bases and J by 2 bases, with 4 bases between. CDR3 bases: TGTGCCAGCAGCTTCCAACAAGAGACCCAGTACTTC. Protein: CASSFQQETQYF.

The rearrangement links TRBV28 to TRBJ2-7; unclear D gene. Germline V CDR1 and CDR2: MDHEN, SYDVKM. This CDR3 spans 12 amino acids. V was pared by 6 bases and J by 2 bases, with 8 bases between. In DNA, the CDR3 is TGTGCCAGCAGCTATGGGCCCTACGAGCAGTACTTC. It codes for CASSYGPYEQYF.

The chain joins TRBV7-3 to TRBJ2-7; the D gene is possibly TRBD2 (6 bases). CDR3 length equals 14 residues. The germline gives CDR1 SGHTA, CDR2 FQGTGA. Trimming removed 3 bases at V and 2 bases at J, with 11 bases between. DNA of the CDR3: TGTGCCAGCAGCTTCGGAGGGGCGGCCTACGAGCAGTACTTC. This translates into CASSFGGAAYEQYF. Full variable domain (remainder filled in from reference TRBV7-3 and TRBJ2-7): GAGVSQTPSNKVTEKGKYVELRCDPISGHTALYWYRQSLGQGPEFLIYFQGTGAADDSGLPNDRFFAVRPEGSVSTLKIQRTERGDSAVYLCASSFGGAAYEQYFGPGTRLTVT.

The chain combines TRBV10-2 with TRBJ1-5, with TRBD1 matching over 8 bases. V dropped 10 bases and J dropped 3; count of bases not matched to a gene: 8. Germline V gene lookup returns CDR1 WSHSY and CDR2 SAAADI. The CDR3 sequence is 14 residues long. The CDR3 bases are TGCGCCACAAGGGACAGGCAATACAATCAGCCCCAGCATTTT. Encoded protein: CATRDRQYNQPQHF.

DNA for the CDR3: TGCAGCATCCAAAGGGGTGGGACCCAGTACTTC. This translates into CSIQRGGTQYF. The chain employs TRBV29-1 and TRBJ2-5, with TRBD1 as a possible D gene (5 bases). V lost 8 bases to trimming and J lost 7 bases, with 14 bases between them. This CDR3 spans 11 amino acids. Germline values: CDR1 SQVTM, CDR2 ANQGSEA. The full variable domain, its missing parts supplied by reference TRBV29-1 and TRBJ2-5, is SAVISQKPSRDICQRGTSLTIQCQVDSQVTMMFWYRQQPGQSLTLIATANQGSEATYESGFVIDKFPISRPNLTFSTLTVSNMSPEDSSIYLCSIQRGGTQYFGPGTRLLVL.

In nucleotides, the CDR3 is TGTGCCATCAAGGGGGATAATCAGCCCCAGCATTTT. Amino acid sequence: CAIKGDNQPQHF. The gene calls are TRBV10-3 and TRBJ1-5, with D tentatively TRBD1 (6 bases). V was trimmed by 7 bases and J by 4 bases, leaving 8 bases between them. The CDR3 has 12 residues. The germline V gene has CDR1 ENHRY and CDR2 SYGVKD.

The CDR3 is CASSHSQPQHF. The CDR3 bases are TGCGCCAGCAGTCATAGTCAGCCCCAGCATTTT. The genes are TRBV23-1 and TRBJ1-5; D gene uncertain. TRBV23-1 is an ORF, with its function uncertain. Trimming shortened V by 3 bases and J by 6 bases, and 3 bases separated the two germline ends. The CDR3 has 11 residues.

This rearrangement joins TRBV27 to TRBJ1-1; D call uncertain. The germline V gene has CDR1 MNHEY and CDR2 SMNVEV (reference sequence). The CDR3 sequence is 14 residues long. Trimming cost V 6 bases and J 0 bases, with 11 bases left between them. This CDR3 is CASRSPSMNTEAFF. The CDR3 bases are TGTGCCAGCAGATCCCCTAGCATGAACACTGAAGCTTTCTTT.

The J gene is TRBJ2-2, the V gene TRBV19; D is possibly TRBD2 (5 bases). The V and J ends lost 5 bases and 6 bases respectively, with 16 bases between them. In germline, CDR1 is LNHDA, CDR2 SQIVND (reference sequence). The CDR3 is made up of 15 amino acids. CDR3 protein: CASSPLTGGPGELFF. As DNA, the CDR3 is TGTGCCAGTAGTCCCCTGACTGGCGGGCCCGGGGAGCTGTTTTTT.

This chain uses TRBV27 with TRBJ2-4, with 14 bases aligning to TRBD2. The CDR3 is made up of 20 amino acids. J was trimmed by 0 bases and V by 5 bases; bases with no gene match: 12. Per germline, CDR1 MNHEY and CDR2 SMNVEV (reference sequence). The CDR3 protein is CASSPSPGLAGGLAKNIQYF. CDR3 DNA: TGTGCCAGCAGTCCCTCACCCGGACTAGCGGGAGGCCTAGCCAAAAACATTCAGTACTTC.

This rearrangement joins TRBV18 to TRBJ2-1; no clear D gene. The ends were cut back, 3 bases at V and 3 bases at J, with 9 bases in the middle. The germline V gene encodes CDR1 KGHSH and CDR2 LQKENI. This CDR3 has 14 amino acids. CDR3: CASSPRSGYNEQFF. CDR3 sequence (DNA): TGTGCCAGCTCACCTAGATCCGGCTACAATGAGCAGTTCTTC.

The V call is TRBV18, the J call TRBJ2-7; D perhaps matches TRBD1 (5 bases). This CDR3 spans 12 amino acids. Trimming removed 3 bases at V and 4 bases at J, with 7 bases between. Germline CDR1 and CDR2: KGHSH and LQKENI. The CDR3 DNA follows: TGTGCCAGCTCACCCGACAGATACGAGCAGTACTTC. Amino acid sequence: CASSPDRYEQYF.

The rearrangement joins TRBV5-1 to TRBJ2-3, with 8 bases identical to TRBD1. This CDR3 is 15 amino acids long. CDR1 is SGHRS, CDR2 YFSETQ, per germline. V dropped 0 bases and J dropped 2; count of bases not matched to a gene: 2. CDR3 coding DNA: TGCGCCAGCAGCTTGGGACAGGGGAACACAGATACGCAGTATTTT. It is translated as CASSLGQGNTDTQYF.

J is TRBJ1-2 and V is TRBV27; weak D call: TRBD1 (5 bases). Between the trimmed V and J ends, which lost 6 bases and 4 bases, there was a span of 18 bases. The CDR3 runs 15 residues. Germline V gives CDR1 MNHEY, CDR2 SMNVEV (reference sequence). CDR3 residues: CASRPSGAGGYGYTF. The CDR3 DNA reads TGTGCCAGCAGGCCCTCCGGGGCGGGGGGCTATGGCTACACCTTC.

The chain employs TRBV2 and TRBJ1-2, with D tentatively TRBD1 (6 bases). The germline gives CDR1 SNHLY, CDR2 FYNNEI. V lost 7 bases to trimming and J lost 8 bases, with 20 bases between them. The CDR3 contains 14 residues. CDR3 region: CASIPGQEVGGYTF. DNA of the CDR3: TGTGCCAGCATCCCGGGACAAGAGGTCGGCGGCTACACCTTC.

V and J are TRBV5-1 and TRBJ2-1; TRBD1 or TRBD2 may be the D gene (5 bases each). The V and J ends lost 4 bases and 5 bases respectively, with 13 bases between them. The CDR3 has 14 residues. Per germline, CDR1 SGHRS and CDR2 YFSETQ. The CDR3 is CASSLGVRNNEQFF. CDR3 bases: TGCGCCAGCAGCCTGGGGGTGAGGAACAATGAGCAGTTCTTC. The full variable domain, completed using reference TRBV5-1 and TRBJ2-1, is KAGVTQTPRYLIKTRGQQVTLSCSPISGHRSVSWYQQTPGQGLQFLFEYFSETQRNKGNFPGRFSGRQFSNSRSEMNVSTLELGDSALYLCASSLGVRNNEQFFGPGTRLTVL.

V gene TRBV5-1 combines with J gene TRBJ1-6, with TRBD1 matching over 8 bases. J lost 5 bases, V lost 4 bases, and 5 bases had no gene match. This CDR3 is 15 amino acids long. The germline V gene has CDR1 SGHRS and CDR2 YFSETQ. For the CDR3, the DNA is TGCGCCAGCAGCATAGGGACAGGCAATAATTCACCCCTCCACTTT. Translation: CASSIGTGNNSPLHF.

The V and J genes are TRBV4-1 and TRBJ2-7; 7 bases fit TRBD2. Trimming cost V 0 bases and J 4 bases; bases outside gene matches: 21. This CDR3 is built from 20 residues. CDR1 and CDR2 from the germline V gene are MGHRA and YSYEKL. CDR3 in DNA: TGCGCCAGCAGCCAAGAAGTAGCGGGCCGTTGGGGGATTGCAAAGTACGAGCAGTACTTC. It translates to CASSQEVAGRWGIAKYEQYF.

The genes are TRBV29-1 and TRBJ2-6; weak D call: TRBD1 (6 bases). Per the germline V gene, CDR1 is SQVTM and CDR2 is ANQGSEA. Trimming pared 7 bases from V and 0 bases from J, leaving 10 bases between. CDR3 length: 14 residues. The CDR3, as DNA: TGCAGCGCAGGACAGAACTCTGGGGCCAACGTCCTGACTTTC. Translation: CSAGQNSGANVLTF.